This TCR beta chain was retrieved from a study of cytomegalovirus exposure and HLA in healthy donors (dated by TCRdb to 2017 to 2019). Context from the whole study: In an earlier analysis of around 540 of the donors, approximately 300 Gb of sequence data and about 110 million unique TCR beta sequences from about 190 million T cells were reported. All discovery cohort repertoires had been generated using a single sequencing platform. To decide whether each TCR beta V gene segment behaved as functional or pseudogenic, an earlier analysis of fewer than 750 of the donors relied on high-throughput TCR beta sequencing. In the later analysis, no new phenotypic data were used to find candidate immune exposures; instead, reliance was placed on TCR beta sequences and their occurrence across donors. A separate validation cohort of over 95 different subjects was used in addition to the roughly 620-subject first cohort. The study used immunosequencing to profile the T cell repertoires of around 600 subjects and linked those repertoires to cytomegalovirus serostatus. Class I and class II HLA loci were covered by the typing at four-digit resolution. Because of strong linkage in the cohort, roughly five DR-DQ haplotypes were treated as single units for association and clustering. A later analysis re-analyzed previously published TCR beta repertoires from about 600 donors and added high-resolution HLA genotyping to study TCR occurrence patterns. Approximately 300 gigabases of sequencing data and roughly 81 million unique TCR sequences made up an early release that covered nearly 650 HLA-typed donors. The study was designed to test whether signatures of past pathogen exposure could be identified by cataloging public T cell receptors. Alongside the repertoire data, information on donor age, sex, ethnicity and CMV serostatus was compiled. Of the 300 to 400 genotyped donors, around 81% fell in the genetic ancestry cluster associated with self-reported Caucasian donors. In a later genetic analysis, genome-wide SNP genotypes for about 55% of the roughly 700 donors were used, and that subset was treated as a discovery cohort. The number of donors typed differed by locus, with 629-630 for A, B, C, DRB1 and DQB1, 522 for DQA1, 606 for DPA1, and 450 to 480 for DPB1. High-throughput TCR immunosequencing, statistical association of individual TCRs with disease status, and machine learning were combined to predict cytomegalovirus infection status. Among 398 genotyped donors of the cohort, an average of around 240,000 unique TCR beta nucleotide sequences were sequenced per donor, roughly 20% of them non-productive. Overall study results and their limits: According to the authors, the approach could potentially be generalized to other disease states and immunological phenotypes. In a later genetic analysis, fewer N-insertions in productive TCRs were reported among donors in an Asian-associated ancestry cluster than the approximately 630-donor mean. In an earlier analysis of about 600 of the donors, most TCR beta V segments appeared in productive rearrangements about 87% or about 30% of the time, broadly matching IMGT annotations. According to a later analysis, most CMV-associated TCR beta chains appeared to be HLA-restricted, and the HLA associations seemed to be driven largely by CMV exposure. Only TCR beta chains were sequenced in this cohort, and the absence of alpha or paired-chain data limited detectable features. A group of highly shared sequence variants was considered likely to be a technical artifact of the sequencing pipeline. A total of fewer than 200 TCR beta chains were listed by the study as associated with cytomegalovirus. Most TCR sequences were seen in very few donors, while some public TCRs were found in many individuals. A few of the identified cytomegalovirus-associated TCR beta chains were confirmed in vitro to be specific for cytomegalovirus antigens. In a later analysis, TCR association rates were found to vary across HLA loci, with the most associated TCRs seen for DRB1 alleles and the fewest for HLA-C alleles. When HLA alleles, especially DR and DQ, strongly co-occurred, TCR associations were difficult to assign to individual alleles. The classifier was reported to diagnose cytomegalovirus status with high specificity and sensitivity in both the original and validation cohorts. A later analysis found that HLA-associated TCR beta chains were more clonally expanded and had lower generation probabilities than equally common non-associated chains. About 17 rarely observed V segments, including chromosome 9 orphons, were excluded from the earlier analysis of 550 to 700 of the donors because counts were too low. Some IMGT-functional V segments, including TRBV6-2 and TRBV6-3, could not be distinguished by the 87-base-pair reads and were therefore excluded. In a later analysis, several top co-occurrence clusters were reported to appear linked to parvovirus B19, influenza, CMV and Epstein-Barr virus. Immune exposure information for the cohort was limited to CMV serostatus. Because some donors lacked HLA typing at each locus, the association tests relied only on the typed subset. Presence/absence analyses assumed roughly uniform sequencing depth across donors, an assumption that may not hold. An association between a missense DCLRE1C variant and V-gene and J-gene trimming of TCR beta chains was found in a later genetic analysis and replicated in an independent cohort. In a later analysis, about 16,000 TCR beta sequences were associated with specific HLA alleles at a false discovery rate of 0.05. A further reported finding was that TCR beta sequences accurately predicted the HLA-A and HLA-B alleles for most subjects in the first cohort. Correlated functional status among segregating V segments might reflect linkage disequilibrium, but an unknown experimental factor could not be ruled out.

To note about this clone: Its antigen is unknown. Base qualities are missing; no much larger clone stands one base away.

The cohort comprised some 730 healthy bone marrow donors. At the time of sampling, every cohort member was nominally healthy, though immune exposures that went unrecorded were likely present. The donor was CMV seronegative and was included in the group of a few hundred seronegative cohort members. A peripheral blood sample was provided by each donor, and peripheral blood mononuclear cells were used for TCR beta sequencing. Genomic DNA extraction from the blood cell samples was performed with the Qiagen DNeasy Blood Extraction Kit. V is shortened by 4 bases, J by 2 bases, and the region joining them spans 2 bases. CDR1 and CDR2, per the germline V gene, are SGDLS and YYNGEE. Including cysteine and phenylalanine, the CDR3 has 11 amino acids. The read is trimmed to its CDR3 DNA, 33 bases read in frame from base 1. The library was generated by the immunoSEQ multiplex PCR assay. The multiplex PCR relied on a mix of 60 forward primers for TCR Vbeta segments and 13 reverse primers for TCR Jbeta segments. Amplification of the CDR3 region of rearranged TCR beta genes was performed with a multiplex PCR assay on genomic DNA. Amplified TCR beta libraries were sequenced as 87-base-pair reads on the Illumina HiSeq System. The authors processed their data as follows. A later analysis tallied some 79 million unique TCR beta chains across the 666 repertoires, and some 12 million of those chains were shared by two or more donors. Raw reads were error-corrected and collapsed into unique sequences by a nearest-neighbor algorithm in which closely related sequences were merged to remove PCR and sequencing errors. V, D and J gene segments were assigned by aligning CDR3 sequences to IMGT reference sequences. For a sequence to be retained, a match of at least six nucleotides to both a V gene segment and a J gene segment was required. Rearrangements were classified as productive when the CDR3 lacked stop codons and remained in frame with V and J, and all other rearrangements were classified as non-productive. CDR3 was defined according to IMGT convention as the region running from the second conserved V-encoded cysteine to the conserved J-encoded phenylalanine. Sequences without an unambiguous match to a single V gene segment were excluded from the earlier analysis of a few hundred of the donors. An earlier analysis of fewer than 650 of the donors classified V segments as functional when productive rearrangements were above 56.7% and as segregating when the standard deviation between donors was above 5%. A statistical classification framework was built for diagnosing cytomegalovirus status from the catalog of TCR beta chain sequences. A later analysis assigned V and J genes by comparing TCR nucleotide sequences with IMGT/GENE-DB human TR gene sequences. Using the TCRdist pipeline, a later analysis assigned CDR3 sequences along with most-parsimonious VDJ recombination scenarios. In a later analysis, every TCR beta chain was defined by the combination of its CDR3 amino acid sequence and its V-gene family, and reads without a unique V-gene family were dropped. In a later analysis, 500 to 650 highly shared, low-generation-probability nucleotide sequences were removed to address suspected cross-contamination and a sequencing artifact. A later analysis calculated a clonal expansion index for each public chain from normalized within-repertoire ranks of inferred template counts. In a later analysis, generation probabilities were computed with a VDJ recombination model fitted to out-of-frame rearrangements, and the resulting probabilities were checked against IGoR. A later analysis scored TCR-TCR, TCR-HLA and TCR-CMV co-occurrence with hypergeometric tests, applying a repertoire-size bias correction to TCR pairs. False discovery rates were estimated in a later analysis by permuting HLA or CMV assignments 20 times. In a later analysis, co-occurring TCRs were grouped with DBSCAN, and TCRdist sequence similarity was added when clustering was performed within HLA-allele-positive subsets. For co-occurrence clustering, repertoires with fewer than 30,000 or more than 120,000 public chains were excluded, along with 5 or 6 repertoires with anomalous nucleotide sharing. TCRdb obtained this table from immuneACCESS and retained in-frame rearrangements with V and J assigned. These tables miss some clones; where compared with another copy, unresolved V genes account for less than half of the shortfall, and the remainder is unexplained. The DNA was the basis for D and trimming; V, J and clone size are from that table. A total of 200,000 to 250,000 clones appear in this sample, around 85% of them only once. Approximately 1.5% of the sample belongs to the ten largest clones.

This receptor was taken from a man aged 50 to 59 in good health and CMV-seronegative. Sequencing was performed on PBMCs. The sequence links TRBV9 to TRBJ2-3; no confident D gene assignment can be made. The nucleotide sequence reads as follows: TGTGCCAGCAGCCTCACAGATACGCAGTATTTT. Its amino acids are CASSLTDTQYF.